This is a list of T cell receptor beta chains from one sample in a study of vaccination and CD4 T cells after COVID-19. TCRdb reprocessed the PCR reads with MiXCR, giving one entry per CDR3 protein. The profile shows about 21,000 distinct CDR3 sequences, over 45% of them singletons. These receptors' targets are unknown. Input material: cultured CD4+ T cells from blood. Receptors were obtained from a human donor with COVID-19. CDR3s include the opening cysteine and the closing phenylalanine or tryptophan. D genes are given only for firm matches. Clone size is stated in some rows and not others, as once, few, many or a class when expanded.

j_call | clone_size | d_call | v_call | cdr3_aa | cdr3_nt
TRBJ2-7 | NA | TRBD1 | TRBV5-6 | CASSATHTGGPYEQYF | TGTGCCAGCAGCGCCACCCATACAGGGGGCCCCTACGAGCAGTACTTC
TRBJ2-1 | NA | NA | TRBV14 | CASSLAGQGVRYNEQFF | TGTGCCAGCAGTCTCGCTGGTCAGGGCGTGCGATACAATGAGCAGTTCTTC
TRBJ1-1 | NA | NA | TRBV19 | CASSFLGGGNTEAFF | TGTGCCAGTAGTTTCCTGGGTGGTGGGAACACTGAAGCTTTCTTT
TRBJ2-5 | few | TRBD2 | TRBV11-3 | CASSFRTSFETQYF | TGTGCCAGCAGCTTCCGGACTAGTTTTGAGACCCAGTACTTC
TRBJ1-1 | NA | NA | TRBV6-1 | CASSRRTEVIREAFF | TGTGCCAGCAGTAGAAGGACAGAGGTGATCCGTGAAGCTTTCTTT
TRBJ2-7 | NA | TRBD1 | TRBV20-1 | CSAEGPGQRHYGQYF | TGCAGTGCTGAGGGGCCGGGACAGAGGCACTACGGGCAGTACTTC
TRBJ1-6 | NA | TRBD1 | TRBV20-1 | CSASLFRDRGSNSPLHF | TGCAGTGCTAGCCTATTCCGGGACAGGGGCTCTAATTCACCCCTCCACTTT
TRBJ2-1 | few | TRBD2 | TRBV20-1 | CSATSGGCEFF | TGCAGTGCAACTAGCGGGGGATGCGAGTTCTTC
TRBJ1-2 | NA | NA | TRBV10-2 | CASHDMGGGYTF | TGCGCCAGCCACGACATGGGGGGAGGCTACACCTTC
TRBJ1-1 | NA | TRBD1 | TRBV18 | CASSAGTVNTEAFF | TGTGCCAGCTCGGCCGGGACAGTGAACACTGAAGCTTTCTTT
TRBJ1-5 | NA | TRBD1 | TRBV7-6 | CASSPDRNSNQPQHF | TGTGCCAGCAGCCCGGACAGGAATAGCAATCAGCCCCAGCATTTT
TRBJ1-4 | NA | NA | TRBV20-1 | CSAREVATNEKLFF | TGCAGTGCTAGGGAGGTTGCAACTAATGAAAAACTGTTTTTT
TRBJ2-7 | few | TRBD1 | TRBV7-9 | CASSLGQAPYEQYF | TGTGCCAGCAGCTTGGGACAGGCCCCCTACGAGCAGTACTTC
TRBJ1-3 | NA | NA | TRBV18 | CASSPVQGNSGNTIYF | TGTGCCAGCTCACCAGTTCAGGGCAACTCTGGAAACACCATATATTTT
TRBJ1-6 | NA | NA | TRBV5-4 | CASSLDSSYNSPLHF | TGTGCCAGCAGCTTGGACAGCTCCTATAATTCACCCCTCCACTTT
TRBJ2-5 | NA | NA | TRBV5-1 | CASSWALDSQGSQYF | TGCGCCAGCAGCTGGGCCCTGGACAGCCAAGGTTCCCAGTACTTC
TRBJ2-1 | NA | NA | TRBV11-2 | CASSPDLGGNEQFF | TGTGCCAGCAGCCCCGATCTAGGAGGAAATGAGCAGTTCTTC
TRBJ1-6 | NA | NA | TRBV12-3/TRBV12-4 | CASSLWGGDSPLHF | TGTGCCAGCAGTTTATGGGGCGGCGATTCACCCCTCCACTTT
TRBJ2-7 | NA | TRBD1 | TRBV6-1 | CASSDGTGPSYEQYF | TGTGCCAGCAGTGATGGGACAGGACCCTCGTACGAGCAGTACTTC
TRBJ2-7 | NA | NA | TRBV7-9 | CASSLGKSEQYF | TGTGCCAGCAGCTTAGGCAAGTCCGAGCAGTACTTC
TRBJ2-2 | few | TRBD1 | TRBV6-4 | CASRRDRANTGELFF | TGTGCCAGCCGCCGGGACAGGGCCAACACCGGGGAGCTGTTTTTT
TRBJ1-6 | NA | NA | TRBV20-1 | CSAREGGRFNNSPLHF | TGCAGTGCTAGAGAGGGCGGGAGATTCAATAATTCACCCCTCCACTTT
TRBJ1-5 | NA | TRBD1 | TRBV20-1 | CSASPGGQVNQPQHF | TGCAGTGCTAGCCCAGGGGGGCAGGTTAACCAGCCCCAGCATTTT
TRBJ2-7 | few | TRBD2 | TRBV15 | CATSRGTSGGTYEQYF | TGTGCCACCAGCAGAGGTACCAGCGGGGGGACCTACGAGCAGTACTTC
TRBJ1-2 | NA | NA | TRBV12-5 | CASGLDRGSQGYTF | TGTGCTAGTGGTTTGGACCGGGGTTCGCAGGGCTACACCTTC
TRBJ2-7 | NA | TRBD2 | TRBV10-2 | CASSTSGYEQYF | TGCGCCAGCAGTACTAGCGGCTACGAGCAGTACTTC
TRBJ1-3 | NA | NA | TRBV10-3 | CAISDITEGNTIYF | TGTGCCATCAGTGATATCACAGAAGGAAACACCATATATTTT
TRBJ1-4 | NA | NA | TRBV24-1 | CATSDATAENEKLFF | TGTGCCACCAGTGACGCGACGGCCGAAAATGAAAAACTGTTTTTT
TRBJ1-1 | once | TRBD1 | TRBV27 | CASSFLTGGKTLEAFF | TGTGCCAGCAGTTTCCTGACAGGGGGCAAGACGTTAGAAGCTTTCTTT
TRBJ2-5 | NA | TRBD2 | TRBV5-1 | CASQRTSGVGETQYF | TGCGCCAGCCAAAGGACTAGCGGGGTGGGTGAGACCCAGTACTTC
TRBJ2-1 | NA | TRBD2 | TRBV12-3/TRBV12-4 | CASSSAGTSGGVRNEQFF | TGTGCCAGCAGTTCGGCAGGGACTAGCGGGGGGGTAAGAAATGAGCAGTTCTTC
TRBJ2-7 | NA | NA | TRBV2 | CAGRTESYEQYF | TGTGCCGGAAGGACCGAATCCTACGAGCAGTACTTC
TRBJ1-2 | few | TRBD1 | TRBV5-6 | CASSATGKHYGYTF | TGTGCCAGCAGCGCGACAGGGAAGCACTATGGCTACACCTTC
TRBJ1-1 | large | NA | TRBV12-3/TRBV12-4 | CASSTQGPTGAFF | TGTGCCAGCAGTACACAGGGTCCAACTGGAGCTTTCTTT
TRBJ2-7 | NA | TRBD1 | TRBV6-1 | CASSVGQGRSSYEQYF | TGTGCCAGCAGTGTGGGACAGGGGCGAAGCTCCTACGAGCAGTACTTC
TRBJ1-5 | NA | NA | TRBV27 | CASSFRNQPQHF | TGTGCCAGCAGTTTTAGAAATCAGCCCCAGCATTTT
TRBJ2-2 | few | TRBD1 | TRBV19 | CASSIPGGANTGELFF | TGTGCCAGTAGTATACCAGGGGGCGCGAACACCGGGGAGCTGTTTTTT
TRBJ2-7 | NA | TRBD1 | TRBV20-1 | CKHRDRAYEQYF | TGCAAGCACCGGGACAGGGCCTACGAGCAGTACTTC
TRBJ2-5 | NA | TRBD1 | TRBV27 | CASSLSLSGTGKQETQYF | TGTGCCAGCAGTTTATCTCTATCCGGGACAGGAAAGCAAGAGACCCAGTACTTC
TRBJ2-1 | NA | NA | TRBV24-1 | CATSDLHPLLAQDEQFF | TGTGCCACCAGTGATTTGCACCCCCTGCTAGCGCAGGATGAGCAGTTCTTC
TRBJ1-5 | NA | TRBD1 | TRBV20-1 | CSAPGGLGNQPQHF | TGCAGTGCGCCAGGGGGATTAGGCAATCAGCCCCAGCATTTT
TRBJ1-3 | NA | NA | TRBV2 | CARAADSGNTIYF | TGTGCCAGGGCGGCAGACTCTGGAAACACCATATATTTT
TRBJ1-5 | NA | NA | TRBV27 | CASSRGTLQPQHF | TGTGCCAGCAGCCGAGGGACACTTCAGCCCCAGCATTTT
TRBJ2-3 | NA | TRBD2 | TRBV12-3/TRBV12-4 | CASSFASGGTDTQYF | TGTGCCAGCAGTTTCGCTAGCGGGGGGACAGATACGCAGTATTTT
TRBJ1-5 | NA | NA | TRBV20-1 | CSAGMGGDNQPQHF | TGCAGTGCTGGTATGGGGGGCGACAATCAGCCCCAGCATTTT
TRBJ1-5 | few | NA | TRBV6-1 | CATSRTDHRGNQPQHF | TGTGCCACCTCTAGGACGGACCACCGTGGCAATCAGCCCCAGCATTTT
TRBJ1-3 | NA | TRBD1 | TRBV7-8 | CASSSTTGTGNTIYF | TGTGCCAGCAGCTCAACGACAGGGACTGGAAACACCATATATTTT
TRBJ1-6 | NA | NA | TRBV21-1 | CASIGQGAPSSYNSPLHF | TGTGCCAGCATCGGACAGGGGGCTCCTAGCTCCTATAATTCACCCCTCCACTTT
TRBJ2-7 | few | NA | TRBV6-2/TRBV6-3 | CASTLGGFAYEQYF | TGTGCCAGCACCTTGGGGGGATTCGCCTACGAGCAGTACTTC
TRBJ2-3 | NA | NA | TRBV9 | CASSEGDSFTQYF | TGTGCCAGCAGCGAGGGAGACAGTTTTACGCAGTATTTT
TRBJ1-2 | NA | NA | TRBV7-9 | CASSLIPPGRPANYGYTF | TGTGCCAGCAGCTTAATACCCCCGGGGCGGCCAGCTAACTATGGCTACACCTTC
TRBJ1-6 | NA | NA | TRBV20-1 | CSARQLQGGSYNSPLHF | TGCAGTGCTAGGCAACTTCAGGGAGGCTCCTATAATTCACCCCTCCACTTT
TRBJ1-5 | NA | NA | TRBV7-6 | CASSLEDSNQPQHF | TGTGCCAGCAGCTTAGAAGATAGCAATCAGCCCCAGCATTTT